The clone carrying this T cell receptor (beta chain) was seen repeatedly, ten times or more. The entry originates in a study of response to subunit inactivated influenza vaccine. V was clipped by 3 bases and J by 4 bases; unmatched bases: 20. The CDR3 is 19 residues long. In germline, CDR1 is MGHRA, CDR2 YSYEKL. TCRdb reprocessed the RT-PCR reads via MiXCR and lists one record per CDR3 protein. The sample consists of more than 500,000 distinct CDR3 sequences, approximately 11% of them appearing once. These data were also reused for a study on T cells expressing NK-cell markers. That source notes: For TCR beta, cDNA was produced by 5'RACE template switching with UMIs. With respect to HCMV, seven of the eight sequenced donors were seropositive, and one was seronegative. Sorting was restricted to alpha-beta TCR T cells by an anti-gamma-delta TCR antibody in several experiments. As a fraction of CD8+ T cells, dominant NKG2C+ clonotypes reached about 1.0-7.5% in six donors. Expanded clones of NKG2C+ T cells had an unclear HCMV specificity.

The J gene is TRBJ2-7, the V gene TRBV4-1, with 8 bases lining up with TRBD2. This TCR was recovered from a man aged 45 to 65 who received an inactivated influenza vaccine. This specimen consisted of PBMCs from blood, obtained on the day of vaccination. CDR3 coding DNA: TGCGCCAGCAGCCATTTACTAGCGGACCCAAGAAGAGGGGTTTACGAGCAGTACTTC. Its protein product is CASSHLLADPRRGVYEQYF.